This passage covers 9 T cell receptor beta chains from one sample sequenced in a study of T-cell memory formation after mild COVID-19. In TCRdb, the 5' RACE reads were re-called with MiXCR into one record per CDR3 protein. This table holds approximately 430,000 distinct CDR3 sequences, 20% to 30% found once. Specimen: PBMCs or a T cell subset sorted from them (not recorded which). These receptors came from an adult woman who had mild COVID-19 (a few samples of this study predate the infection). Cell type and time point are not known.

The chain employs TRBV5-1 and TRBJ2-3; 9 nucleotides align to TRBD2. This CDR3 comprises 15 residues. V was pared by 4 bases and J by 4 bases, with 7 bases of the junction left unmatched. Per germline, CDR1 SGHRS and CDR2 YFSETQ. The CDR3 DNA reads TGCGCCAGCAGCGGCGGGCGGGGGGGCGCAGATACGCAGTATTTT. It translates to CASSGGRGGADTQYF. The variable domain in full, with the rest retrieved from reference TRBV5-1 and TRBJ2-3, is KAGVTQTPRYLIKTRGQQVTLSCSPISGHRSVSWYQQTPGQGLQFLFEYFSETQRNKGNFPGRFSGRQFSNSRSEMNVSTLELGDSALYLCASSGGRGGADTQYFGPGTRLTVL.

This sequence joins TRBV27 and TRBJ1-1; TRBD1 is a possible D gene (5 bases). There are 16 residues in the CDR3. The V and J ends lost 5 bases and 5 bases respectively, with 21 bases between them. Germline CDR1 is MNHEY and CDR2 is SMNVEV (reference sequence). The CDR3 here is CASSALASGTGTEAFF. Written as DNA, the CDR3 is TGTGCCAGCAGTGCCCTGGCCTCCGGGACGGGAACTGAAGCTTTCTTT.

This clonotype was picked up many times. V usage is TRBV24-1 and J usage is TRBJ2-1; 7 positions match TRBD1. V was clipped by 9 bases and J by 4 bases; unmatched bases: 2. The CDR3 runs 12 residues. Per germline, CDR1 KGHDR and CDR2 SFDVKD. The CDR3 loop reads CATSGQYNEQFF. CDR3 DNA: TGTGCCACCTCGGGACAGTACAATGAGCAGTTCTTC.

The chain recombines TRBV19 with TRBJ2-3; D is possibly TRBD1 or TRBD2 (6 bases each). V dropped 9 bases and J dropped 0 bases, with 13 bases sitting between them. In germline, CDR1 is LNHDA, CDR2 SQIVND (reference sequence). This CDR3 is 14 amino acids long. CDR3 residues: CASAGAGSTDTQYF. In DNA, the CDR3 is TGTGCCAGCGCAGGGGCGGGGAGCACAGATACGCAGTATTTT.

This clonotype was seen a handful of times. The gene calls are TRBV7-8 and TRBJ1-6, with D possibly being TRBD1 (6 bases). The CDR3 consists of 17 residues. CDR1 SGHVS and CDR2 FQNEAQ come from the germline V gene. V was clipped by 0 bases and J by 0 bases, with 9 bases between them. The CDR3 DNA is TGTGCCAGCAGCTTAGCGGGGGCTCTCTCCTATAATTCACCCCTCCACTTT. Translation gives CASSLAGALSYNSPLHF.

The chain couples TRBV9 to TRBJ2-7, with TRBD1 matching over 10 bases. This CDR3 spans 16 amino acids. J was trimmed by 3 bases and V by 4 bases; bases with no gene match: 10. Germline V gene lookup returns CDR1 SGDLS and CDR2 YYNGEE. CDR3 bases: TGTGCCAGCAGCCCCCCCCCCGGGACAGGGGACTACGAGCAGTACTTC. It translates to CASSPPPGTGDYEQYF.

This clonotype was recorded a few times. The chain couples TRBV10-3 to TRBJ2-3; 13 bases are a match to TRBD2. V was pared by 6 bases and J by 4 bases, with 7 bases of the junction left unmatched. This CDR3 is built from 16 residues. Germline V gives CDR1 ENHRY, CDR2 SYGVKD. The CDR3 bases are TGTGCCATCAGCCCCGGACTAGCGGGAGCCCCAGATACGCAGTATTTT. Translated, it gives CAISPGLAGAPDTQYF.

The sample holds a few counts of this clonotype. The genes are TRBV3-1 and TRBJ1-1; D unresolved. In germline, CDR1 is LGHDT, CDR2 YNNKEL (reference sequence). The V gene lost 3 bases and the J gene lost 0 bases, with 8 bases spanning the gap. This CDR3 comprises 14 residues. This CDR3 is CASSQLQMNTEAFF. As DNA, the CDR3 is TGTGCCAGCAGCCAGCTCCAAATGAACACTGAAGCTTTCTTT.

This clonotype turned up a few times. The CDR3 DNA reads TGTGCCAGCAGCTTGGCCGGCAGGACCTACGAGCAGTACTTC. Translated: CASSLAGRTYEQYF. The J gene is TRBJ2-7, the V gene TRBV5-6, with D uncertain. This CDR3 has 14 amino acids. Per germline, CDR1 SGHDT and CDR2 YYEEEE. Trimming took off 0 bases at V and 2 bases at J, with 9 bases between the two ends.